This T cell receptor (beta chain) derives from a study of blood T cell repertoires in COVID-19. Trimming left V 5 bases short and J 3 bases short, with 11 bases between. The germline gives CDR1 SGHTA, CDR2 FQGNSA. This CDR3 region has 14 residues. TCRdb's table, derived via immunoSEQ multiplex PCR, lists solely in-frame clones and lacks some. Of some 87,000 clones in the sample, about 87% are singletons; the top ten hold about 18%. The sample consisted of peripheral blood. V is TRBV7-2 and J is TRBJ1-5; D is uncertain. The receptor's source is a human donor in a cohort sampled during active COVID-19. In nucleotides, the CDR3 is TGTGCCAGCAGCCCCCGGTGGTTCAATCAGCCCCAGCATTTT. Encoded protein: CASSPRWFNQPQHF.